This is a list of T cell receptor beta chains from one sample in a study of regulatory T cells in long-lasting Graves disease. TCRdb re-analysed the multiplex PCR reads in MiXCR, keeping a single row per CDR3 protein. The table records 450,000 to 600,000 distinct CDR3 sequences, roughly 14% of them present only once. The same data also went into a second study, on T cells in Graves' hyperthyroidism and ophthalmopathy.

The specimen comprised peripheral blood mononuclear cells (PBMCs), sampled at new diagnosis, from a patient treated with antithyroid drugs. These receptors came from a man aged 30 to 39 with Graves disease. Both conserved end residues are trimmed from each CDR3. The order of the fields is clone size, CDR3 length, V gene, CDR3 protein. A clone size is listed for some rows: how often the clone was seen (once, few, many), or a class if it is expanded.

once 15 TRBV5-4 ASSPGLAGGLTDTQY
many 13 TRBV5-1 ASSLVWEASTEAF
few 13 TRBV7-9 ASSMILSAGGELF
many 11 TRBV9 ASSVPPREEQF
many 12 TRBV2 ASSDRGYNSPLH
few 16 TRBV28 ASSLIPNGDRFDNEQF
many 12 TRBV2 ASIDNRIDQPQH
many 10 TRBV27 ASSTRQGSAF
once 10 TRBV7-2 ASSLVQGQQF
few 12 TRBV6-5 ASSFGQSSYEQY
. 11 TRBV20-1 SAGTGGRETQY
many 9 TRBV20-1 SVVYQETQY
. 17 TRBV5-1 ASSPFLGQGATYNSPLH
. 12 TRBV5-1 ASSLEQGRETQY
. 13 TRBV24-1 ATSDAGGLNTEAF
many 16 TRBV6-5 ASSYSKGSSSSTDTQY
few 10 TRBV29-1 SAGLALETQY
many 11 TRBV6-1 ASRTGFNQPQH
many 12 TRBV28 ASKGDATNEKLF
. 14 TRBV29-1 SVEDGGTVTGNTIY
many 10 TRBV30 AWSRNTGELF
many 14 TRBV15 ATSRDSSSSTDTQY
many 13 TRBV11-3 ASSLAPGRADTQY
few 17 TRBV11-3 ASSFSGTSGTSSYNEQF
many 12 TRBV6-5 ASSYYPKNTEAF
many 14 TRBV20-1 SARDGRESVNYGYT
many 11 TRBV5-1 ASSLELRETQY
many 12 TRBV10-3 AISNGQGVTEAF
few 12 TRBV20-1 SAADGRDTGELF
. 11 TRBV20-1 SARTAGRGTQY
many 12 TRBV27 ASSSLRRVYEQY
. 9 TRBV25-1 ASLINTEAF
many 12 TRBV29-1 SVGGDARNTEAF
many 16 TRBV3-1 ASSQDVNAAGGQDTQY
many 10 TRBV6-5 ASSSRDSPLH
few 13 TRBV7-6 ASSSPDRLNTEAF
few 13 TRBV5-1 ASSLGASAQETQY
. 13 TRBV18 ASSPPGARQETQY
many 12 TRBV11-2 ASSFAPGVGEQY
. 19 TRBV7-9 ASSFYICSASDPSSTDTQY
many 10 TRBV2 ASRLGQTEAF
many 14 TRBV20-1 SARRLAGEAKNIQY
few 11 TRBV2 ACRLRGYNEQF
many 13 TRBV12-3/TRBV12-4 ASSLRTGLNTEAF
many 17 TRBV2 ASSEAETGSGIFQETQY
. 12 TRBV19 ASSSPGEYYEQY
few 12 TRBV6-1 ASSPEQGYNEQF
. 13 TRBV14 ASSQGTGAPDTQY
many 10 TRBV5-1 ASSLKGDTQY
. 15 TRBV24-1 ATSDGGQGLLQETQY
few 14 TRBV7-9 ASIEYPGGTNEKLF
many 14 TRBV6-5 ASSYFPSGGYNEQF
. 12 TRBV5-4 ASTGLGGSHEQY
many 11 TRBV12-3/TRBV12-4 ASSFGLTGELF
many 11 TRBV6-2/TRBV6-3 ASSYANRGEQY
many 12 TRBV6-1 ASSRTGVNYGYT
many 11 TRBV12-5 ASGGRPGWEQY
. 9 TRBV25-1 ASRHSGGYT